A single sample gave rise to the 25 T cell receptor beta chains below, sequenced in a study of Graves' ophthalmopathy and Graves' hyperthyroidism. RNA served as the template for amplifying TCR beta CDR3 regions. After a first-round RT-PCR with HTBI primers, a second-round multiplex PCR was run. From the multiplex PCR reads, TCRdb called clonotypes with MiXCR, one entry per CDR3 protein. The table shows about 480,000 distinct CDR3 sequences, with around 14% occurring only once. The sample taken for sequencing was blood. The receptor source for this set is a woman between 25 and 40 years old with Graves' ophthalmopathy.

This chain links TRBV7-6 with TRBJ2-7; 7 bases agree with TRBD2. The J segment lost 5 bases and the V segment lost 6 bases, leaving 10 bases of the junction unmatched. The V gene's germline CDR1 is SGHVS and CDR2 FNYEAQ. CDR3 length equals 14 residues. CDR3 loop: CASSGGGSDHEQYF. CDR3 nucleotide sequence: TGTGCCAGCAGTGGGGGGGGTAGCGATCACGAGCAGTACTTC.

Concerning this clonotype: The junction departs from germline at one end; a sequencing error may be responsible. The chain couples TRBV28 to TRBJ2-7; D gene ambiguous. CDR1 and CDR2 (germline): MDHEN, SYDVKM. This CDR3 comprises 15 residues. The chain's CDR3 is CASSLEGDGTYGQYF. CDR3 nucleotide sequence: TGTGCCAGCAGCCTAGAAGGAGACGGAACCTACGGGCAGTACTTC.

This clonotype was observed many times. V is TRBV5-1 and J is TRBJ2-3, with TRBD2 identical over 9 bases. Unmatched junction bases numbered 14, after V lost 0 bases and J lost 0 bases. Germline V lookup: CDR1 SGHRS, CDR2 YFSETQ. The CDR3 is 20 residues long. The CDR3 bases are TGCGCCAGCAGCTTGGCGAGGTCTAGCGGGACTTTTACTAGCACAGATACGCAGTATTTT. Residues: CASSLARSSGTFTSTDTQYF.

This clonotype was seen repeatedly, ten times or more. The CDR3 here is CASSFTGATQETQYF. CDR3 in DNA: TGTGCCAGCAGTTTCACAGGGGCGACACAAGAGACCCAGTACTTC. The chain uses TRBV6-5 and TRBJ2-5; 7 bases fit TRBD1. This CDR3 is built from 15 residues. Germline V gene sequence: CDR1 MNHEY, CDR2 SVGAGI. The ends lost 4 bases at V and 2 bases at J; junction bases unmatched: 7.

Ten or more counts support this clonotype. V gene TRBV12-3 or TRBV12-4 combines with J gene TRBJ2-7; D call uncertain. The CDR3 covers 14 residues. V was shortened by 3 bases and J by 1 base, with 10 bases between the two germline ends. CDR3 in DNA: TGTGCCAGCAGTTTGAACAGTCCTTCCTACGAGCAGTACTTC. Its protein is CASSLNSPSYEQYF.

In this sample, this clonotype turned up many times. V usage is TRBV5-1 and J usage is TRBJ2-6, with D possibly matching TRBD1 (6 bases). Per the germline V gene, CDR1 is SGHRS and CDR2 is YFSETQ. V lost 0 bases to trimming and J lost 0 bases, with 13 bases between them. The CDR3 is made up of 18 amino acids. This chain's CDR3 is CASSLAGRGYSGANVLTF. Here the CDR3 DNA reads TGCGCCAGCAGCTTGGCCGGCAGGGGCTACTCTGGGGCCAACGTCCTGACTTTC.

The chain has TRBV7-9 and TRBJ2-7, with D perhaps matching TRBD2 (5 bases). The CDR3 extends over 15 amino acids. The germline V gene encodes CDR1 SEHNR and CDR2 FQNEAQ (reference sequence). CDR3 protein: CASSLVSGKSYEQDV. CDR3 coding DNA: TGTGCCAGCAGCTTAGTTTCGGGGAAATCCTACGAGCAGGACGTC.

This clonotype was counted many times. The genes are TRBV29-1 and TRBJ1-3; 7 nucleotides line up with TRBD1. The germline V gene encodes CDR1 SQVTM and CDR2 ANQGSEA. V lost 7 bases and J lost 6; bases outside the gene matches: 12. The CDR3 extends over 14 amino acids. As DNA, the CDR3 is TGCAGCGCCGCTGTACGACAGGGCGCAAACACCATATATTTT. Translating it yields CSAAVRQGANTIYF.

CDR3: CASRDTPGYNQPQHF. CDR3 nucleotides: TGTGCCAGCAGAGACACCCCAGGGTACAATCAGCCCCAGCATTTT. This chain uses TRBV6-2 or TRBV6-3 with TRBJ1-5; D perhaps matches TRBD1 (5 bases). Trimming shortened V by 6 bases and J by 3 bases, and 15 bases separated the two germline ends. The germline gives CDR1 MNHEY, CDR2 SVGEGT. The CDR3 loop spans 15 amino acids.

The CDR3 bases are TGCAGTGCTAGTGTGGGGCAGCGAGGGGGGACTGAAGCTTTCTTT. Translated: CSASVGQRGGTEAFF. The chain recombines TRBV20-1 with TRBJ1-1; tentative D call: TRBD1 (6 bases). The CDR3 contains 15 residues. The V gene's germline CDR1 is DFQATT and CDR2 SNEGSKA (reference sequence). Deletions cut 3 bases from V and 5 bases from J, with 19 bases between.

This clonotype was seen repeatedly, ten times or more. The chain joins TRBV28 to TRBJ1-5, with 9 bases lining up with TRBD1. In germline, CDR1 is MDHEN, CDR2 SYDVKM. This CDR3 has 16 amino acids. Trimming cost V 5 bases and J 0 bases; bases outside gene matches: 5. The CDR3, as DNA: TGTGCCAGCAGTCCCAAGACAGGGGGTAGCAATCAGCCCCAGCATTTT. It specifies CASSPKTGGSNQPQHF.

This clonotype appeared a few times. This rearrangement joins TRBV4-1 to TRBJ1-1, with D uncertain. The V gene lost 4 bases and the J gene lost 6 bases, with 15 bases spanning the gap. CDR3 size: 14 residues. Germline V gives CDR1 MGHRA, CDR2 YSYEKL. The CDR3 DNA follows: TGCGCCAGCAGCCTTACCGATGTGGTAGCTGAAGCTTTCTTT. It encodes CASSLTDVVAEAFF.

This clonotype was detected many times. The rearrangement joins TRBV7-9 to TRBJ2-5, with D tentatively TRBD1 (5 bases). Germline values: CDR1 SEHNR, CDR2 FQNEAQ (reference sequence). The ends were cut back, 0 bases at V and 4 bases at J, with 15 bases in the middle. The CDR3 contains 16 residues. Here the CDR3 reads CASSLAIDSGRETQYF. The CDR3 DNA follows: TGTGCCAGCAGCTTAGCGATAGACTCAGGGCGAGAGACCCAGTACTTC.

This clonotype came up many times. The chain carries TRBV12-3 or TRBV12-4 and TRBJ2-3; no reliable D call. CDR3 length equals 13 residues. The germline V and J ends were trimmed by 0 bases and 7 bases, with 8 bases remaining between them. DNA for the CDR3: TGTGCCAGCAGTTTAGCAGTCACTCATACGCAGTATTTT. Translated, it gives CASSLAVTHTQYF.

This clonotype was recorded many times. The CDR3 sequence: CASSLYPGAVYGYTF. In DNA, the CDR3 is TGTGCCAGCAGTTTATACCCGGGCGCCGTTTATGGCTACACCTTC. The chain uses TRBV27 and TRBJ1-2, with D hard to call. The ends were cut back, 1 base at V and 5 bases at J, with 14 bases in the middle. The CDR3 extends over 15 amino acids. The germline V gene has CDR1 MNHEY and CDR2 SMNVEV (reference sequence).

In its sample, this clonotype was seen many times. The chain uses TRBV5-6 and TRBJ2-5; D is perhaps TRBD2 (6 bases). With 0 bases removed from V and 5 bases from J, the gap between germline ends came to 11 bases. Germline V gene lookup returns CDR1 SGHDT and CDR2 YYEEEE. The CDR3 is 14 amino acids. This CDR3 is CASSLVVGRETQYF. As DNA, the CDR3 is TGTGCCAGCAGCTTGGTTGTAGGGAGGGAGACCCAGTACTTC.

This clonotype was counted many times. This chain links TRBV6-1 with TRBJ1-1; maybe TRBD1 (6 bases). Trimming pared 1 base from V and 3 bases from J, leaving 9 bases between. CDR3 size: 14 residues. The germline V gene has CDR1 MNHNS and CDR2 SASEGT. Here the CDR3 reads CASSEETGYTEAFF. As DNA, the CDR3 is TGTGCCAGCAGTGAAGAGACAGGATACACTGAAGCTTTCTTT.

The V gene is TRBV28, the J gene TRBJ1-1, with D perhaps TRBD1 (6 bases). The V end was cut by 5 bases, the J end by 0 bases, with 13 bases between. CDR3 size: 15 residues. Germline CDR1 reads MDHEN; CDR2 reads SYDVKM. The chain's CDR3 is CASSAWTVMNTEAFF. The CDR3, as DNA: TGTGCCAGCAGTGCATGGACAGTTATGAACACTGAAGCTTTCTTT.

This clonotype was picked up many times. The rearrangement joins TRBV27 to TRBJ2-5; D is unclear. There are 10 residues in the CDR3. V lost 11 bases, J lost 4 bases, and 8 bases lay in between. CDR1 and CDR2 (germline): MNHEY, SMNVEV (reference sequence). The DNA of the CDR3 is TGTGCCGGACCTCGAGAGACCCAGTACTTC. It yields the protein CAGPRETQYF.

This clonotype was picked up many times. V is TRBV24-1 and J is TRBJ2-2, with 8 bases aligning to TRBD2. Germline V gene lookup returns CDR1 KGHDR and CDR2 SFDVKD. CDR3 length: 17 residues. The trim removed 3 bases at V and 4 bases at J, leaving 9 bases unmatched. The CDR3, as DNA: TGTGCCACCAGTGATAGCAGCGGGAGAGGACCCACCGGGGAGCTGTTTTTT. It codes for CATSDSSGRGPTGELFF.

Ten or more counts support this clonotype. The CDR3 reads CSAVAGGSSYNSPLHF. The CDR3, as DNA: TGCAGTGCTGTTGCGGGGGGAAGCTCCTATAATTCACCCCTCCACTTT. The J gene is TRBJ1-6, the V gene TRBV20-1, with D perhaps TRBD1 (5 bases). CDR3 length: 16 amino acids. V lost 5 bases, J lost 0 bases, and 14 bases lay in between. Germline CDR1 DFQATT, CDR2 SNEGSKA (reference sequence).

This clonotype occurred many times. The V and J genes are TRBV2 and TRBJ2-7; TRBD1 aligns across 7 bases. The trim removed 4 bases at V and 4 bases at J, leaving 7 bases unmatched. The germline gives CDR1 SNHLY, CDR2 FYNNEI. The CDR3 has 14 residues. CDR3 in DNA: TGTGCCAGCAGTGTCCGTGACAGGGTGTACGAGCAGTACTTC. The encoded protein is CASSVRDRVYEQYF.

This clonotype has a count of ten or more. As DNA, the CDR3 is TGTGCCAGCAGCTTAGCTCTAGGGACGCTGGAAAATTCACCCCTCCACTTT. Translated: CASSLALGTLENSPLHF. The chain uses TRBV7-9 and TRBJ1-6; possible D gene TRBD1, 5 bases. CDR1 and CDR2 from the germline V gene are SEHNR and FQNEAQ (reference sequence). V gave up 0 bases and J gave up 7 bases, with 16 bases separating them. The CDR3 is 17 residues long.

On this clonotype: A clone one base away is much larger, so this may be a read error. The chain recombines TRBV29-1 with TRBJ2-2; a possible D gene is TRBD1 (6 bases). The CDR3 sequence is 13 residues long. Germline V gene lookup returns CDR1 SQVTM and CDR2 ANQGSEA. The CDR3 loop reads CSTHEGDTGELCF. In DNA, the CDR3 is TGCAGCACTCATGAGGGGGACACCGGGGAGCTGTGTTTT.

This rearrangement joins TRBV12-3 or TRBV12-4 to TRBJ1-2; D perhaps matches TRBD1 (5 bases). CDR3 length: 13 amino acids. V was trimmed by 3 bases and J by 8 bases, leaving 13 bases between them. The CDR3 reads CASSFGLGVGYTF. CDR3 nucleotides: TGTGCCAGCAGTTTCGGTCTAGGGGTCGGCTACACCTTC.